The 28 T cell receptor beta chains in this list originate from one sample, sequenced in a study of T cells in Graves' hyperthyroidism and ophthalmopathy. RNA transcripts gave rise to amplified TCR beta CDR3 regions. With the HTBI primer set, the TCR CDR3 went through a first round of RT-PCR. TCRdb used MiXCR to reprocess the multiplex PCR reads, holding one entry per CDR3 protein. The sample includes 700,000 or so distinct CDR3 sequences, around 15% of them seen just once. The sequenced material came from blood. These receptors all come from a young man with Graves' hyperthyroidism.

The DNA for the CDR3 is TGCAGCGTTCCCAAATCCGGGACAGTCGCCGAGCAGTACTTC. Translation gives CSVPKSGTVAEQYF. V and J are TRBV29-1 and TRBJ2-7; the match to TRBD1 covers 7 bases. CDR3 length equals 14 residues. V dropped 5 bases and J dropped 6; count of bases not matched to a gene: 13. Germline assignment: CDR1 SQVTM and CDR2 ANQGSEA.

This clonotype came up a few times. CDR3 nucleotides: TGTGCCAGCAGCACCACAGGGCATGAGCAGTTCTTC. Translating gives CASSTTGHEQFF. The V gene is TRBV5-6, the J gene TRBJ2-1, with a possible D match to TRBD1 (6 bases). The germline gives CDR1 SGHDT, CDR2 YYEEEE. Trimming took 4 bases from V and 8 from J, leaving 10 bases between them. This CDR3 contains 12 residues.

The chain employs TRBV14 and TRBJ2-2; possible D gene TRBD2, 5 bases. V shed 10 bases and J shed 7 bases, with 13 bases lying between them. The CDR3 spans 12 residues. CDR1 SGHDN and CDR2 FVKESK come from the germline V gene. The chain's CDR3 is CATSAAGGELFF. CDR3 nucleotides: TGTGCCACCTCCGCTGCGGGCGGGGAGCTGTTTTTT.

Many counts were recorded for this clonotype. The V call is TRBV18, the J call TRBJ2-1; 12 nucleotides match TRBD2. The CDR3 runs to 19 residues. With V trimmed by 2 bases and J by 4 bases, 12 bases remained unmatched. From germline, CDR1 is KGHSH and CDR2 LQKENI. This CDR3 reads CASSPSPVLAGGRYNEQFF. The CDR3 DNA reads as TGTGCCAGCTCACCAAGTCCGGTACTAGCGGGAGGACGGTACAATGAGCAGTTCTTC.

This clonotype was seen many times. CDR3 loop: CASSLMSSGNEQFF. CDR3 nucleotide sequence: TGCGCCAGCAGCTTGATGAGTAGCGGGAATGAGCAGTTCTTC. This chain links TRBV5-1 with TRBJ2-1; 7 nucleotides line up with TRBD2. From germline, CDR1 is SGHRS and CDR2 YFSETQ. The CDR3 is 14 amino acids. Unmatched junction bases numbered 5, after V lost 1 base and J lost 7 bases.

V is TRBV27 and J is TRBJ2-1, with D possibly TRBD2 on 5 matching bases. V dropped 5 bases and J dropped 12 bases, with 17 bases sitting between them. This CDR3 comprises 13 residues. From germline, CDR1 is MNHEY and CDR2 SMNVEV (reference sequence). The CDR3, as DNA: TGTGCCAGCAGTGCGGGCCTCCTTGAGGGGCAGTTCTTC. Translating it yields CASSAGLLEGQFF.

This chain joins TRBV10-3 and TRBJ2-3, with D possibly being TRBD1 (6 bases). Germline CDR1 and CDR2: ENHRY and SYGVKD. The CDR3 covers 16 residues. Trimming took 5 bases from V and 0 from J, leaving 15 bases between them. The CDR3: CAISKQGQGSTDTQYF. CDR3 in DNA: TGTGCCATCAGTAAGCAGGGTCAGGGGAGCACAGATACGCAGTATTTT.

The genes are TRBV28 and TRBJ2-7; maybe TRBD2 (6 bases). This CDR3 contains 14 residues. The V gene's germline CDR1 is MDHEN and CDR2 SYDVKM. Trimming removed 4 bases at V and 0 bases at J, with 10 bases between. The CDR3 coding sequence is TGTGCCAGCAGTTCCCGGGGAGGCTCCTACGAGCAGTACTTC. Its protein product is CASSSRGGSYEQYF.

The V call is TRBV6-1, the J call TRBJ1-5; no reliable D call. The germline V gene encodes CDR1 MNHNS and CDR2 SASEGT. The CDR3 spans 16 residues. Between the trimmed V and J ends, which lost 2 bases and 0 bases, there was a span of 11 bases. The CDR3 nucleotides read TGTGCCAGCAGTGAATGGCTTCGGGATAGCAATCAGCCCCAGCATTTT. Protein: CASSEWLRDSNQPQHF.

This clonotype has ten or more counts. The V gene is TRBV2, the J gene TRBJ1-1; 10 bases agree with TRBD1. J gave up 6 bases and V 10 bases, and 11 bases lay outside the gene matches. Looked up from germline, CDR1 is SNHLY and CDR2 is FYNNEI. The CDR3 loop spans 14 amino acids. The CDR3 reads CATPDRQGAAEAFF. For the CDR3, the DNA is TGTGCCACTCCGGACCGACAGGGGGCCGCTGAAGCTTTCTTT.

This clonotype occurred many times. The V call is TRBV27, the J call TRBJ1-4; no clear D gene. CDR3 size: 13 residues. The V gene lost 0 bases and the J gene lost 5 bases, with 4 bases spanning the gap. Germline V gene sequence: CDR1 MNHEY, CDR2 SMNVEV (reference sequence). CDR3 DNA sequence: TGTGCCAGCAGTTTATCAAGGAATGAAAAACTGTTTTTT. Translating it yields CASSLSRNEKLFF.

This clonotype was picked up many times. The genes are TRBV6-2 or TRBV6-3 and TRBJ2-5, with D possibly TRBD2 on 6 matching bases. The length of the CDR3 is 11 residues. The germline V gene encodes CDR1 MNHEY and CDR2 SVGEGT. V was shortened by 4 bases and J by 10 bases, with 10 bases between the two germline ends. In nucleotides, the CDR3 is TGTGCCAGCAGTTCCACTAGCATCCAGTACTTC. Translating gives CASSSTSIQYF.

This clonotype was counted many times. The CDR3 DNA reads as TGTGCCAGCAGTGATCGTCGGGTGGCCTACAATGAGCAGTTCTTC. Its translation is CASSDRRVAYNEQFF. This chain links TRBV2 with TRBJ2-1; D call uncertain. Germline CDR1 SNHLY, CDR2 FYNNEI. V lost 3 bases, J lost 2 bases, and 11 bases lay in between. The CDR3 consists of 15 residues.

There are a few counts of this clonotype. The V gene is TRBV7-2, the J gene TRBJ2-3; the D is unclear. The germline V gene has CDR1 SGHTA and CDR2 FQGNSA. The CDR3 is 15 amino acids. V was trimmed by 7 bases and J by 1 base, leaving 15 bases between them. The CDR3 DNA sequence: TGTGCCAGCAACTCGGGTTCCGGGCGCACAGATACGCAGTATTTT. Its translation is CASNSGSGRTDTQYF.

This clonotype was seen more than once but under ten times. The chain uses TRBV6-1 and TRBJ2-5, with 7 bases aligning to TRBD1. The CDR3 sequence is 14 residues long. In germline, CDR1 is MNHNS, CDR2 SASEGT. J was trimmed by 2 bases and V by 6 bases; bases with no gene match: 6. As DNA, the CDR3 is TGTGCCAGCAGCCGGGGACAGAATCAAGAGACCCAGTACTTC. Amino acids: CASSRGQNQETQYF.

The J gene is TRBJ1-3, the V gene TRBV25-1; TRBD1 is a possible D gene (6 bases). V lost 4 bases and J lost 4, with 20 bases in between. Germline CDR1 is MGHDK and CDR2 is SYGVNS. The CDR3 is 17 amino acids. The CDR3: CASSGFTTGQMGNTIYF. The DNA of the CDR3 is TGTGCCAGCAGTGGCTTTACGACAGGCCAAATGGGAAACACCATATATTTT.

This clonotype showed up many times. V gene TRBV2 combines with J gene TRBJ1-1, with D perhaps matching TRBD1 (6 bases). Looked up from germline, CDR1 is SNHLY and CDR2 is FYNNEI. V was pared by 4 bases and J by 6 bases, with 9 bases between. This CDR3 contains 12 residues. In DNA, the CDR3 is TGTGCCAGCAGTGGCAGGGGCGCTGAAGCTTTCTTT. It codes for CASSGRGAEAFF.

The chain links TRBV20-1 to TRBJ2-1, with 13 bases fitting TRBD2. The CDR3 has 13 residues. Germline CDR1 reads DFQATT; CDR2 reads SNEGSKA (reference sequence). The V and J ends lost 8 bases and 9 bases, in that order; junction bases with no gene match: 7. The CDR3 coding sequence is TGCAGTTTCGGGACTAGCGGGATCCTTGAGCAGTTCTTC. Amino acids: CSFGTSGILEQFF.

The CDR3 sequence: CASSFQSEKLFF. The DNA of the CDR3 is TGTGCCAGCAGCTTCCAGAGCGAAAAACTGTTTTTT. This chain uses TRBV7-8 with TRBJ1-4; D gene ambiguous. The CDR3 runs 12 residues. V was clipped by 3 bases and J by 8 bases, with 7 bases between them. Germline V gene data show CDR1 as SGHVS and CDR2 as FQNEAQ.

This clonotype was counted ten times or more. The V gene is TRBV20-1, the J gene TRBJ1-6; weak D call: TRBD1 (6 bases). Germline V gene lookup returns CDR1 DFQATT and CDR2 SNEGSKA (reference sequence). V gave up 4 bases and J gave up 7 bases, with 17 bases separating them. The CDR3 consists of 15 residues. CDR3 sequence (DNA): TGCAGTGCTAAGCACAGGGCCACGGGCAATTCACCCCTCCACTTT. Translating gives CSAKHRATGNSPLHF.

A few counts support this clonotype. Relative to the germline gene, one junction end is altered; a read error may explain this. In DNA, the CDR3 is TGTGCCAGCAACCAATGGGACAGGGATAATGAGCAGTTCTTC. Its protein is CASNQWDRDNEQFF. This rearrangement joins TRBV3-1 to TRBJ2-1; 9 bases are shared with TRBD1. Looked up from germline, CDR1 is LGHDT and CDR2 is YNNKEL (reference sequence). The CDR3 is 14 amino acids.

This clonotype was found many times. The chain couples TRBV12-3 or TRBV12-4 to TRBJ2-5; no clear D gene. Trimming stripped 6 bases from V and 4 bases from J, with 15 bases between. CDR3 size: 14 residues. The CDR3 loop reads CASSPLGFGETQYF. In DNA form, the CDR3 reads TGTGCCAGCAGCCCCCTGGGGTTTGGAGAGACCCAGTACTTC.

CDR3 sequence (DNA): TGTGCCAGCAGCCTCCACGCCTCCTACAATGAGCAGTTCTTC. Translating gives CASSLHASYNEQFF. This chain uses TRBV7-2 with TRBJ2-1; D not certain. The CDR3 is made up of 14 amino acids. Trimming took 5 bases from V and 0 from J, leaving 8 bases between them. CDR1 is SGHTA and CDR2 is FQGNSA in the germline V gene.

This clonotype was counted only a few times. This chain links TRBV4-1 with TRBJ2-7; 10 positions agree with TRBD1. Trimming took 4 bases from V and 7 from J; bases not matched to a gene: 16. Germline V gene lookup returns CDR1 MGHRA and CDR2 YSYEKL. CDR3 size: 17 residues. The CDR3 sequence is CASSPYPPGTGVGEQYF. In DNA, the CDR3 is TGCGCCAGCAGCCCCTACCCCCCAGGGACAGGGGTTGGAGAGCAGTACTTC.

This clonotype was found a few times. The rearrangement links TRBV7-3 to TRBJ1-6, with 9 bases identical to TRBD1. V lost 5 bases, J lost 7 bases, and 6 bases stayed unmatched. The germline gives CDR1 SGHTA, CDR2 FQGTGA. The CDR3 runs to 15 residues. The CDR3 DNA sequence: TGTGCCAGCAGCGTCGGACAGGGGCTGAATTCACCCCTCCACTTT. Its translation is CASSVGQGLNSPLHF. The whole variable domain, filled in from reference TRBV7-3 and TRBJ1-6, reads GAGVSQTPSNKVTEKGKYVELRCDPISGHTALYWYRQSLGQGPEFLIYFQGTGAADDSGLPNDRFFAVRPEGSVSTLKIQRTERGDSAVYLCASSVGQGLNSPLHFGNGTRLTVT.

The J gene is TRBJ2-3, the V gene TRBV13; D gene uncertain. V gave up 2 bases and J gave up 6 bases, with 12 bases separating them. Germline CDR1 PRHDT, CDR2 FYEKMQ (reference sequence). The CDR3 extends over 14 amino acids. The CDR3 region has the DNA TGTGCCAGCAGCTTACGTCCCAGCGTCGATACGCAGTATTTT. The encoded protein is CASSLRPSVDTQYF.

This clonotype has a count of ten or more. V gene TRBV3-1 combines with J gene TRBJ2-3; unclear D gene. The CDR3 spans 13 residues. Trimming cost V 4 bases and J 3 bases, with 8 bases left between them. Germline CDR1 and CDR2: LGHDT and YNNKEL (reference sequence). The CDR3 here is CASSPRWTDTQYF. The CDR3 nucleotides read TGTGCCAGCAGCCCCAGGTGGACAGATACGCAGTATTTT.

There are a few counts of this clonotype. This chain uses TRBV19 with TRBJ2-1; TRBD2 might be the D (6 bases). Germline-derived CDR1 and CDR2 are LNHDA and SQIVND (reference sequence). This CDR3 is built from 13 residues. V was trimmed by 3 bases and J by 6 bases, leaving 9 bases between them. The CDR3 DNA sequence: TGTGCCAGTAGTATCGGCGGGACCAATGAGCAGTTCTTC. Encoded protein: CASSIGGTNEQFF.